Presented here are 30 T cell receptor beta chains from one specimen sequenced in a study of shared clonotypes between healthy human individuals. This table comes from immunoSEQ multiplex PCR, and its TCRdb copy is limited to in-frame clones, with some not included. The table lists 2 million to 3 million clones, 80% to 95% of them singletons. What was sequenced was naive CD4+ T cells from PBMCs. Subset here: CD45RA+ positively selected. These receptor sequences come from a man aged 18-30 years in good health. Some clones in this sample may be carry-over from other donors' samples.

V gene TRBV14 combines with J gene TRBJ2-3; 7 positions match TRBD1. Losses at the gene ends were 4 bases for V and 4 bases for J; bases not matched to a gene: 8. Germline V gives CDR1 SGHDN, CDR2 FVKESK. This CDR3 has 15 residues. This CDR3 reads CASSPRGPSADTQYF. The DNA of the CDR3 is TGTGCCAGCAGCCCTAGGGGGCCGTCCGCAGATACGCAGTATTTT.

This clone was observed a few times. Other nucleotide sequences in the sample specify the same CDR3. This chain links TRBV18 with TRBJ1-1, with D perhaps matching TRBD1 (5 bases). The CDR3 extends over 13 amino acids. V was trimmed by 2 bases and J by 2 bases, leaving 6 bases between them. Germline CDR1 reads KGHSH; CDR2 reads LQKENI. In DNA form, the CDR3 reads TGTGCCAGCTCACCAGGGGCCAACACTGAAGCTTTCTTT. Translation: CASSPGANTEAFF. Using reference TRBV18 and TRBJ1-1 for the parts outside the CDR3, the full variable domain is NAGVMQNPRHLVRRRGQEARLRCSPMKGHSHVYWYRQLPEEGLKFMVYLQKENIIDESGMPKERFSAEFPKEGPSILRIQQVVRGDSAAYFCASSPGANTEAFFGQGTRLTVV.

This chain links TRBV28 with TRBJ1-1; the match to TRBD1 covers 9 bases. The ends lost 5 bases at V and 3 bases at J; junction bases unmatched: 4. CDR3 size: 14 residues. Per the germline V gene, CDR1 is MDHEN and CDR2 is SYDVKM. CDR3 region: CASSPGDRDTEAFF. Written as DNA, the CDR3 is TGTGCCAGCAGTCCAGGGGACAGGGACACTGAAGCTTTCTTT. Looking up the rest from reference TRBV28 and TRBJ1-1 gives the full variable domain: DVKVTQSSRYLVKRTGEKVFLECVQDMDHENMFWYRQDPGLGLRLIYFSYDVKMKEKGDIPEGYSVSREKKERFSLILESASTNQTSMYLCASSPGDRDTEAFFGQGTRLTVV.

This clone has only one observation. The rearrangement links TRBV7-2 to TRBJ2-1, with 7 bases identical to TRBD2. V gave up 7 bases and J gave up 9 bases; unmatched junction bases: 6. The CDR3 sequence is 12 residues long. Germline CDR1 is SGHTA and CDR2 is FQGNSA. The CDR3 is CASTRTRGEQFF. CDR3 in DNA: TGTGCCAGCACCCGGACTAGAGGTGAGCAGTTCTTC.

In nucleotides, the CDR3 is TGTGCCAGCAGCCCCCGGGGCAGGGGGCGAACCGGGGAGCTGTTTTTT. This translates into CASSPRGRGRTGELFF. The chain is built from TRBV11-1 and TRBJ2-2; TRBD1 agrees at 8 bases. The CDR3 spans 16 residues. With 5 bases clipped from V and 5 bases from J, the junction kept 10 bases outside the gene matches. The germline V gene encodes CDR1 SGHAT and CDR2 FQDESV (reference sequence).

This clone was detected only a few times. The V gene is TRBV2, the J gene TRBJ1-5; D unresolved. The germline CDR1 and CDR2 sequences are SNHLY and FYNNEI. V lost 7 bases to trimming and J lost 3 bases, with 13 bases between them. This CDR3 is built from 14 residues. CDR3 amino acids: CASKEQLINQPQHF. CDR3 DNA: TGTGCCAGCAAGGAACAACTCATCAATCAGCCCCAGCATTTT. The full variable domain, its missing parts supplied by reference TRBV2 and TRBJ1-5, is EPEVTQTPSHQVTQMGQEVILRCVPISNHLYFYWYRQILGQKVEFLVSFYNNEISEKSEIFDDQFSVERPDGSNFTLKIRSTKLEDSAMYFCASKEQLINQPQHFGDGTRLSIL.

This chain links TRBV5-1 with TRBJ1-4, with a possible D match to TRBD1 (6 bases). The CDR3 contains 17 residues. The V gene's germline CDR1 is SGHRS and CDR2 YFSETQ. The ends were cut back, 4 bases at V and 0 bases at J, with 16 bases in the middle. The CDR3 protein is CASSLLGTQATNEKLFF. CDR3 coding DNA: TGCGCCAGCAGCCTCCTCGGGACACAAGCAACTAATGAAAAACTGTTTTTT.

V is TRBV28 and J is TRBJ2-3; D may be TRBD2 (5 bases). CDR3 length: 15 amino acids. The germline V gene has CDR1 MDHEN and CDR2 SYDVKM. Trimming left V 3 bases short and J 1 base short, with 11 bases between. CDR3 protein: CASSLGGYGTDTQYF. CDR3 nucleotides: TGTGCCAGCAGTTTGGGCGGGTACGGCACAGATACGCAGTATTTT.

The rearrangement links TRBV5-1 to TRBJ2-1, with D possibly being TRBD1 (6 bases). Trimming left V 2 bases short and J 7 bases short, with 16 bases between. Germline lookup yields CDR1 SGHRS and CDR2 YFSETQ. The CDR3 length is 15 residues. This CDR3 reads CASSFGLGASNEQFF. The CDR3 DNA is TGCGCCAGCAGCTTCGGCCTGGGGGCTTCGAATGAGCAGTTCTTC.

The J gene is TRBJ2-1, the V gene TRBV5-1; TRBD2 aligns across 8 bases. CDR3 length equals 14 residues. J was trimmed by 5 bases and V by 4 bases; bases with no gene match: 5. The germline gives CDR1 SGHRS, CDR2 YFSETQ. CDR3 nucleotides: TGCGCCAGCAGCCCGCCGGGACTAGACAATGAGCAGTTCTTC. Its translation is CASSPPGLDNEQFF.

The V call is TRBV27, the J call TRBJ1-2; the D is unclear. Germline assignment: CDR1 MNHEY and CDR2 SMNVEV (reference sequence). The CDR3 has 15 residues. The V and J ends lost 0 bases and 6 bases respectively, with 14 bases between them. CDR3 sequence reads: CASSLSPSLRDGYTF. DNA for the CDR3: TGTGCCAGCAGTTTATCTCCGAGCCTTAGGGATGGCTACACCTTC.

The chain joins TRBV11-2 to TRBJ2-5; D ambiguous. The CDR3 covers 14 residues. Germline V gene sequence: CDR1 SGHAT, CDR2 FQNNGV. V lost 2 bases and J lost 5, with 12 bases in between. The CDR3 region is CASSLSGLGETQYF. Here the CDR3 DNA reads TGTGCCAGCAGCTTATCGGGCCTAGGGGAGACCCAGTACTTC.

V usage is TRBV11-3 and J usage is TRBJ2-5, with D perhaps TRBD1 (5 bases). Trimming cost V 4 bases and J 2 bases, with 11 bases left between them. The germline V gene has CDR1 SGHNT and CDR2 YENEEA. The CDR3 sequence is 14 residues long. In DNA form, the CDR3 reads TGTGCCAGCAGCTCCAACAGGTATCAAGAGACCCAGTACTTC. Protein product: CASSSNRYQETQYF.

The chain combines TRBV5-1 with TRBJ2-1; no reliable D call. CDR3 length equals 12 residues. Germline loops: CDR1 SGHRS, CDR2 YFSETQ. V gave up 0 bases and J gave up 12 bases, with 10 bases separating them. This chain's CDR3 is CASSLAATPQFF. CDR3 DNA sequence: TGCGCCAGCAGCTTGGCCGCGACCCCGCAGTTCTTC.

The V and J genes are TRBV27 and TRBJ2-1, with D uncertain. Deletions cut 3 bases from V and 6 bases from J, with 6 bases between. CDR1 is MNHEY and CDR2 is SMNVEV in the germline V gene (reference sequence). This CDR3 contains 12 residues. Here the CDR3 reads CASSFLGNEQFF. The CDR3 DNA sequence: TGTGCCAGCAGTTTCTTGGGCAATGAGCAGTTCTTC.

The chain joins TRBV6-6 to TRBJ2-3, with 7 bases that match TRBD2. V was pared by 11 bases and J by 7 bases, with 21 bases of the junction left unmatched. The CDR3 spans 16 residues. Germline CDR1 reads MNHNY; CDR2 reads SVGAGI (reference sequence). This CDR3 is CASHGLSRENPNTQYF. CDR3 DNA sequence: TGTGCCTCCCATGGGTTGTCGCGGGAGAACCCAAATACGCAGTATTTT.

V gene TRBV18 combines with J gene TRBJ2-1; perhaps D is TRBD1 or TRBD2 (5 bases each). This CDR3 is built from 16 residues. Germline lookup yields CDR1 KGHSH and CDR2 LQKENI. V was trimmed by 3 bases and J by 1 base, leaving 13 bases between them. The CDR3 is CASSPRGAVSYNEQFF. DNA of the CDR3: TGTGCCAGCTCACCTAGAGGGGCGGTTTCCTACAATGAGCAGTTCTTC.

The chain carries TRBV7-9 and TRBJ2-3, with D maybe TRBD2 (5 bases). V lost 2 bases, J lost 3 bases, and 15 bases lay in between. The CDR3 consists of 16 residues. Germline CDR1 SEHNR, CDR2 FQNEAQ (reference sequence). CDR3 coding DNA: TGTGCCAGCAGCTTACGATGGGAGAGCAGGACAGATACGCAGTATTTT. Translating it yields CASSLRWESRTDTQYF.

The chain joins TRBV2 to TRBJ1-2, with D perhaps matching TRBD1 (6 bases). This CDR3 has 14 residues. V dropped 5 bases and J dropped 1 base, with 11 bases sitting between them. The germline V gene has CDR1 SNHLY and CDR2 FYNNEI. The CDR3 reads CASSPDRINYGYTF. DNA of the CDR3: TGTGCCAGCAGTCCGGACAGAATTAACTATGGCTACACCTTC.

V and J are TRBV10-3 and TRBJ2-3; 7 bases map to TRBD2. The CDR3 covers 14 residues. Germline V gene data show CDR1 as ENHRY and CDR2 as SYGVKD. The V gene end was trimmed by 8 bases and the J gene end by 2 bases; junction bases not matched to a gene: 7. CDR3 sequence reads: CAIGGVGTTDTQYF. The CDR3 nucleotides read TGTGCCATCGGGGGGGTTGGCACCACAGATACGCAGTATTTT.

With respect to this clone: One end of the junction varies from germline; a read error may be responsible. The chain employs TRBV7-6 and TRBJ2-2; TRBD2 agrees at 9 bases. The length of the CDR3 is 15 residues. The germline CDR1 and CDR2 sequences are SGHVS and FNYEAQ. In nucleotides, the CDR3 is TGTGCCAGCAGCATAGCGGGAGAGGACACCGGGGAGCTGTTTTTT. Amino acid sequence: CASSIAGEDTGELFF.

The chain employs TRBV6-6 and TRBJ2-7; D uncertain. Trimming left V 5 bases short and J 0 bases short, with 11 bases between. CDR1 is MNHNY, CDR2 SVGAGI, per germline (reference sequence). The CDR3 extends over 14 amino acids. CDR3: CASSLRWDSYEQYF. The CDR3 DNA follows: TGTGCCAGCAGTCTCCGGTGGGACTCCTACGAGCAGTACTTC.

The V gene is TRBV7-9, the J gene TRBJ1-2, with D perhaps TRBD1 (6 bases). Germline CDR1 SEHNR, CDR2 FQNEAQ (reference sequence). V dropped 5 bases and J dropped 4 bases, with 23 bases sitting between them. CDR3 length: 17 residues. This CDR3 reads CASSPVQGVGTGYGYTF. CDR3 coding DNA: TGTGCCAGCAGCCCCGTACAGGGAGTCGGGACGGGCTATGGCTACACCTTC.

The chain combines TRBV6-6 with TRBJ1-2; 7 bases match TRBD1. Germline CDR1 MNHNY, CDR2 SVGAGI (reference sequence). The J segment lost 5 bases and the V segment lost 6 bases, leaving 3 bases of the junction unmatched. CDR3 length equals 12 residues. In DNA, the CDR3 is TGTGCCAGCAGGGGACAGTTTTATGGCTACACCTTC. Its translation is CASRGQFYGYTF.

The gene calls are TRBV28 and TRBJ2-5, with 10 bases identical to TRBD1. The CDR3 extends over 13 amino acids. Germline V CDR1 and CDR2: MDHEN, SYDVKM. V lost 8 bases, J lost 4 bases, and 4 bases stayed unmatched. The CDR3 DNA reads as TGTGCCAGCGAAAGGGACAGGGGAGAGACCCAGTACTTC. Translation gives CASERDRGETQYF.

The chain recombines TRBV27 with TRBJ2-7; perhaps TRBD1 as D (6 bases). Looked up from germline, CDR1 is MNHEY and CDR2 is SMNVEV (reference sequence). V shed 3 bases and J shed 3 bases, with 18 bases lying between them. CDR3 length: 16 residues. CDR3 loop: CASSFLGATADYEQYF. Written as DNA, the CDR3 is TGTGCCAGCAGTTTTTTGGGGGCAACAGCGGACTACGAGCAGTACTTC.

The chain recombines TRBV7-2 with TRBJ2-3, with D perhaps TRBD1 or TRBD2 (5 bases each). The germline V and J ends were trimmed by 2 bases and 1 base, with 7 bases remaining between them. The CDR3 runs to 14 residues. Germline V gives CDR1 SGHTA, CDR2 FQGNSA. CDR3 nucleotide sequence: TGTGCCAGCAGCTTAATGGGGGGCACAGATACGCAGTATTTT. It encodes CASSLMGGTDTQYF.

The V call is TRBV6-1, the J call TRBJ2-7, with TRBD1 identical over 12 bases. The CDR3 sequence is 14 residues long. CDR1 is MNHNS and CDR2 is SASEGT in the germline V gene. Trimming removed 9 bases from V and 8 bases from J; junction bases left unmatched: 11. The CDR3 coding sequence is TGTGCCAGTGGGACCGGGACAGGGGGCGTACAGCAGTACTTC. Encoded protein: CASGTGTGGVQQYF.

The chain employs TRBV7-2 and TRBJ2-1, with D uncertain. CDR3 length: 15 amino acids. Germline V CDR1 and CDR2: SGHTA, FQGNSA. V lost 5 bases, J lost 0 bases, and 11 bases lay in between. CDR3 in DNA: TGTGCCAGCAGCCTATCCGTGGGCTCCTACAATGAGCAGTTCTTC. It translates to CASSLSVGSYNEQFF.

This clone was detected only once. V and J are TRBV15 and TRBJ2-3; possibly TRBD1 for D (5 bases). This CDR3 is 16 amino acids long. The germline V gene encodes CDR1 LNHNV and CDR2 YYDKDF (reference sequence). V was clipped by 1 base and J by 0 bases, with 11 bases between them. The CDR3 sequence: CATSRGGGSSTDTQYF. The CDR3 nucleotides read TGTGCCACCAGCAGAGGGGGCGGAAGTAGCACAGATACGCAGTATTTT.